This T cell receptor (beta chain) was identified during a study of CD8 T cell repertoires and HIV-1 epitope variants. Study-level information: Twenty-five autologous and known Gag and Nef epitope variant peptides each stimulated T cells separately. Tested: three Gag epitope families, Nef HW9 and YT9. Enriched T cells were co-cultured with equal numbers of autologous T cell-negative antigen-presenting cells.

Here immunoSEQ multiplex PCR was the method, and the copy in TCRdb shows in-frame clones only, minus some. The table lists 6,000 to 9,000 clones, 66% of them singletons. Concerning this clone: Its cognate antigen is unknown.

Germline CDR1 and CDR2: SGHTA and FQGTGA. The CDR3 contains 16 residues. The trim removed 5 bases at V and 0 bases at J, leaving 5 bases unmatched. The specimen sequenced was cultured CD8+ T cells derived from PBMCs. The clonotype comes from a male donor with HIV. The genes are TRBV7-3 and TRBJ1-1; 11 bases line up with TRBD1. The CDR3: CASSPGTGGLNTEAFF. The CDR3 DNA is TGTGCCAGCAGCCCAGGGACAGGGGGATTGAACACTGAAGCTTTCTTT. Filled out from reference TRBV7-3 and TRBJ1-1, the complete variable domain reads GAGVSQTPSNKVTEKGKYVELRCDPISGHTALYWYRQSLGQGPEFLIYFQGTGAADDSGLPNDRFFAVRPEGSVSTLKIQRTERGDSAVYLCASSPGTGGLNTEAFFGQGTRLTVV.